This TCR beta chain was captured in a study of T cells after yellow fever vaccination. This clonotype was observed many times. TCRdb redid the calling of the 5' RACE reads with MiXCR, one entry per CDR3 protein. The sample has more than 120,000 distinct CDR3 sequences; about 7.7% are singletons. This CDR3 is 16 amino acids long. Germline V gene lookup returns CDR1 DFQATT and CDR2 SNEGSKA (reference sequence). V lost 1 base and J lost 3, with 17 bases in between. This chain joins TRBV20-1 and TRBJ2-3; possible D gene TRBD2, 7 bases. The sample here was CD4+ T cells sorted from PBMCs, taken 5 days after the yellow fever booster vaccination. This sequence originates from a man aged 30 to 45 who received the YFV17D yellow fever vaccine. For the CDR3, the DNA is TGCAGTGCTAGAGGGTTAGGGGGGGCAAATACAGATACGCAGTATTTT. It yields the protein CSARGLGGANTDTQYF.